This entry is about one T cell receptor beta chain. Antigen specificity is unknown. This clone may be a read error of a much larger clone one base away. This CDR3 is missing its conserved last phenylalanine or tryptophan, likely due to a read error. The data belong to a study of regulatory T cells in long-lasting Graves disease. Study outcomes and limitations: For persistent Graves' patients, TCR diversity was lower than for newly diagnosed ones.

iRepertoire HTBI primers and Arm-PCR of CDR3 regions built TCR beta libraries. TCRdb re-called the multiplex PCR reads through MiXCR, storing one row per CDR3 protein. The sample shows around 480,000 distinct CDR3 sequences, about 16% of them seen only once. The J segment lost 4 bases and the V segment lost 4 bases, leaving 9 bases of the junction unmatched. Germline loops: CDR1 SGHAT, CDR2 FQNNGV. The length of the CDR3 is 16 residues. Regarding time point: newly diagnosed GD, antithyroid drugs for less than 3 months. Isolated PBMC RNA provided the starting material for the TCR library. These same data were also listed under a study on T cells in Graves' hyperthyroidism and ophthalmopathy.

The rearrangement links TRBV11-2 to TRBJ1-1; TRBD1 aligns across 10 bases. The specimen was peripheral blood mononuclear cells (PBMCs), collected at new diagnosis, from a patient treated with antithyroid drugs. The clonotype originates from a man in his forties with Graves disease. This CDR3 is CASSSGQGVDSTEAFS. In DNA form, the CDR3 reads TGTGCCAGCAGCTCCGGACAGGGGGTGGATAGCACTGAAGCTTTCTCT.